These 29 T cell receptor beta chains originate from one sample sequenced in a study of resident and recirculating memory T cells in vitiligo. Generated by immunoSEQ multiplex PCR, the TCRdb table keeps only in-frame clones and is missing some. The sample has 40,000 to 50,000 clones, approximately 91% seen once. Material: blood. The receptor source for this set is a male donor with vitiligo.

The chain has TRBV7-9 and TRBJ1-1, with TRBD1 identical over 7 bases. Per germline, CDR1 SEHNR and CDR2 FQNEAQ (reference sequence). Trimming cost V 5 bases and J 2 bases; bases outside gene matches: 5. The CDR3 contains 14 residues. Here the CDR3 reads CASSLRDRNTEAFF. The DNA of the CDR3 is TGTGCCAGCAGCCTCCGGGACAGAAACACTGAAGCTTTCTTT.

The chain has TRBV6-5 and TRBJ2-1; no reliable D call. Germline CDR1 reads MNHEY; CDR2 reads SVGAGI. The ends were cut back, 6 bases at V and 0 bases at J, with 12 bases in the middle. The CDR3 spans 15 residues. CDR3 sequence reads: CASRREASSYNEQFF. CDR3 DNA sequence: TGTGCCAGCAGGCGAGAGGCGAGCTCCTACAATGAGCAGTTCTTC.

This clone was recorded only once. V and J are TRBV5-1 and TRBJ1-1, with 8 bases lining up with TRBD1. Trimming cost V 1 base and J 10 bases; bases outside gene matches: 6. Germline V gives CDR1 SGHRS, CDR2 YFSETQ. This CDR3 region has 13 residues. The DNA for the CDR3 is TGCGCCAGCAGCTTGTCCGTGACAGGGGCAGCTTTCTTT. Protein: CASSLSVTGAAFF. Full variable domain (rest looked up from reference TRBV5-1 and TRBJ1-1): KAGVTQTPRYLIKTRGQQVTLSCSPISGHRSVSWYQQTPGQGLQFLFEYFSETQRNKGNFPGRFSGRQFSNSRSEMNVSTLELGDSALYLCASSLSVTGAAFFGQGTRLTVV.

The V call is TRBV6-1, the J call TRBJ1-1; 9 bases match TRBD1. Germline trimming cut 1 base from V and 5 bases from J; bases unmatched to any gene: 11. Looked up from germline, CDR1 is MNHNS and CDR2 is SASEGT. The length of the CDR3 is 17 residues. Here the CDR3 reads CASSEGTGGARGTEAFF. The CDR3 nucleotides read TGTGCCAGCAGTGAAGGAACAGGGGGCGCGAGGGGAACTGAAGCTTTCTTT.

The chain carries TRBV6-5 and TRBJ1-3, with 7 bases matching TRBD1. CDR3 length equals 13 residues. Germline trimming cut 6 bases from V and 4 bases from J; bases unmatched to any gene: 3. Per the germline V gene, CDR1 is MNHEY and CDR2 is SVGAGI. CDR3 in amino acids: CASRGTAGNTIYF. In DNA form, the CDR3 reads TGTGCCAGCAGAGGGACAGCCGGAAACACCATATATTTT.

This chain joins TRBV6-6 and TRBJ1-4; D not certain. The CDR3 spans 13 residues. Trimming shortened V by 10 bases and J by 3 bases, and 12 bases separated the two germline ends. CDR1 is MNHNY, CDR2 SVGAGI, per germline (reference sequence). The CDR3 DNA reads TGTGCCATTGGGAGGTGGGCTAATGAAAAACTGTTTTTT. This sequence encodes CAIGRWANEKLFF.

This clone was counted only a few times. The rearrangement joins TRBV5-5 to TRBJ1-6, with no clear D. V was cut by 2 bases and J by 7 bases, with 16 bases left in between. CDR1 and CDR2 (germline): SGHKS, YYEKEE (reference sequence). This CDR3 has 16 amino acids. The CDR3 spells CASSFPPAELNSPLHF. The CDR3 nucleotides are TGTGCCAGCAGCTTCCCCCCCGCGGAGCTCAATTCACCCCTCCACTTT.

The chain carries TRBV5-8 and TRBJ1-3; D is unresolved. Trimming pared 5 bases from V and 0 bases from J, leaving 15 bases between. CDR3 size: 16 residues. CDR1 SGHTS and CDR2 YDEGEE come from the germline V gene. CDR3 sequence: CASSVYETISGNTIYF. Here the CDR3 DNA reads TGTGCCAGCAGTGTCTACGAGACTATCTCTGGAAACACCATATATTTT.

The chain links TRBV2 to TRBJ2-7, with 9 bases aligning to TRBD2. From germline, CDR1 is SNHLY and CDR2 FYNNEI. V gave up 1 base and J gave up 5 bases; unmatched junction bases: 6. The CDR3 sequence is 15 residues long. The CDR3 nucleotides read TGTGCCAGCAGTGAAGGGCGGGGGGGCCTCGACGAGCAGTACTTC. This translates into CASSEGRGGLDEQYF. Full variable domain (rest looked up from reference TRBV2 and TRBJ2-7): EPEVTQTPSHQVTQMGQEVILRCVPISNHLYFYWYRQILGQKVEFLVSFYNNEISEKSEIFDDQFSVERPDGSNFTLKIRSTKLEDSAMYFCASSEGRGGLDEQYFGPGTRLTVT.

The V call is TRBV28, the J call TRBJ1-2, with a possible D match to TRBD1 (5 bases). Germline values: CDR1 MDHEN, CDR2 SYDVKM. This CDR3 has 12 amino acids. Trimming removed 10 bases at V and 4 bases at J, with 13 bases between. The CDR3 loop reads CATLGGFYGYTF. As DNA, the CDR3 is TGTGCCACACTGGGGGGGTTCTATGGCTACACCTTC.

The chain links TRBV5-1 to TRBJ1-4; D gene uncertain. The CDR3 sequence is 13 residues long. Germline lookup yields CDR1 SGHRS and CDR2 YFSETQ. V shed 0 bases and J shed 8 bases, with 8 bases lying between them. CDR3 region: CASSLGSGEKLFF. The CDR3 DNA is TGCGCCAGCAGCTTGGGATCGGGAGAAAAACTGTTTTTT.

The chain has TRBV21-1 and TRBJ1-2; the table's D call, TRBD1, has no DNA check behind it. TRBV21-1 counts as a pseudogene. The CDR3 runs to 14 residues. The CDR3 region has the DNA TGTGCCAGCAGCAAAGGGCCCGGCGACACTGGCTACACCTTC. It codes for CASSKGPGDTGYTF.

The CDR3 bases are TGTGCCAGCTCACCACAGAGGAGGGAGACCCAGTACTTC. Translated, it gives CASSPQRRETQYF. The genes are TRBV18 and TRBJ2-5; D is possibly TRBD2 (5 bases). Trimming took off 1 base at V and 5 bases at J, with 8 bases between the two ends. CDR1 is KGHSH, CDR2 LQKENI, per germline. There are 13 residues in the CDR3.

The chain links TRBV6-1 to TRBJ2-5; 8 bases are a match to TRBD2. This CDR3 is built from 15 residues. The V gene's germline CDR1 is MNHNS and CDR2 SASEGT. J was trimmed by 2 bases and V by 3 bases; bases with no gene match: 5. The CDR3 sequence: CASSEVSGNQETQYF. The DNA of the CDR3 is TGTGCCAGCAGTGAGGTTAGCGGGAATCAAGAGACCCAGTACTTC.

The gene calls are TRBV19 and TRBJ1-2, with 9 bases that match TRBD1. V trimming: 2 bases; J trimming: 4 bases; junction bases outside the gene matches: 2. This CDR3 contains 14 residues. CDR1 is LNHDA, CDR2 SQIVND, per germline (reference sequence). The CDR3 protein is CASSILQGAYGYTF. CDR3 DNA: TGTGCCAGTAGTATACTACAGGGGGCCTATGGCTACACCTTC. The full variable domain, in which reference TRBV19 and TRBJ1-2 provide the parts outside the CDR3, is DGGITQSPKYLFRKEGQNVTLSCEQNLNHDAMYWYRQDPGQGLRLIYYSQIVNDFQKGDIAEGYSVSREKKESFPLTVTSAQKNPTAFYLCASSILQGAYGYTFGSGTRLTVV.

V and J are TRBV30 and TRBJ1-2, with D perhaps TRBD1 (5 bases). The germline V and J ends were trimmed by 3 bases and 7 bases, with 15 bases remaining between them. Germline CDR1 and CDR2: GTSNPN and SVGIG (reference sequence). CDR3 length equals 13 residues. The CDR3 region is CAWSPEQEGGYTF. The CDR3 DNA reads TGTGCCTGGAGCCCGGAACAGGAGGGTGGCTACACCTTC.

V gene TRBV4-1 combines with J gene TRBJ2-2, with D possibly being TRBD2 (5 bases). The germline CDR1 and CDR2 sequences are MGHRA and YSYEKL. V was cut by 7 bases and J by 5 bases, with 17 bases left in between. CDR3 size: 15 residues. The CDR3, as DNA: TGCGCCAGCACCCAGATCTGGGAGCCAACCGGGGAGCTGTTTTTT. Translation: CASTQIWEPTGELFF.

This chain joins TRBV7-9 and TRBJ1-2, with D possibly TRBD1 on 6 matching bases. Trimming left V 5 bases short and J 6 bases short, with 22 bases between. Germline assignment: CDR1 SEHNR and CDR2 FQNEAQ (reference sequence). This CDR3 is 16 amino acids long. CDR3 amino acids: CASSPLGGAKANGYTF. The CDR3 nucleotides are TGTGCCAGCAGCCCCCTTGGGGGGGCCAAGGCTAATGGCTACACCTTC.

The rearrangement uses TRBV7-2 and TRBJ2-1; TRBD2 might be the D (6 bases). Germline CDR1 and CDR2: SGHTA and FQGNSA. This CDR3 comprises 18 residues. Trimming took off 5 bases at V and 5 bases at J, with 25 bases between the two ends. CDR3 amino acids: CASSPSGMWRGRDNEQFF. The DNA of the CDR3 is TGTGCCAGCAGCCCCAGTGGAATGTGGAGGGGAAGAGACAATGAGCAGTTCTTC.

This chain connects TRBV4-3 to TRBJ2-7; D not resolved. Trimming stripped 1 base from V and 2 bases from J, with 9 bases between. This CDR3 contains 14 residues. Germline V gives CDR1 LGHNA, CDR2 YSLEER. CDR3 sequence reads: CASSQGTEAYEQYF. In DNA form, the CDR3 reads TGCGCCAGCAGCCAAGGAACAGAAGCCTACGAGCAGTACTTC.

This chain uses TRBV7-2 with TRBJ1-2; 7 bases fit TRBD1. Trimming took 5 bases from V and 5 from J; bases not matched to a gene: 5. Germline-derived CDR1 and CDR2 are SGHTA and FQGNSA. The CDR3 covers 13 residues. CDR3 in DNA: TGTGCCAGCAGCCCAGGACAGGCTTATGGCTACACCTTC. This gives the protein CASSPGQAYGYTF.

As DNA, the CDR3 is TGTGCCAGCAGTGTAACAGGGGGGTCCTACGAGCAGTACTTC. The encoded protein is CASSVTGGSYEQYF. V gene TRBV5-5 combines with J gene TRBJ2-7, with 8 bases lining up with TRBD1. The germline CDR1 and CDR2 sequences are SGHKS and YYEKEE (reference sequence). There are 14 residues in the CDR3. The trim removed 5 bases at V and 1 base at J, leaving 5 bases unmatched. Full variable domain (remainder filled in from reference TRBV5-5 and TRBJ2-7): DAGVTQSPTHLIKTRGQQVTLRCSPISGHKSVSWYQQVLGQGPQFIFQYYEKEERGRGNFPDRFSARQFPNYSSELNVNALLLGDSALYLCASSVTGGSYEQYFGPGTRLTVT.

This clone has more than one count but fewer than ten. The chain couples TRBV19 to TRBJ1-5; D is possibly TRBD1 (6 bases). In germline, CDR1 is LNHDA, CDR2 SQIVND (reference sequence). V lost 3 bases, J lost 7 bases, and 16 bases lay in between. The CDR3 covers 15 residues. The CDR3 region has the DNA TGTGCCAGTAGTATGCGGGGGCTAGGGGACCAGCCCCAGCATTTT. Amino acid sequence: CASSMRGLGDQPQHF.

J is TRBJ1-1 and V is TRBV7-9; D unclear. The germline V gene has CDR1 SEHNR and CDR2 FQNEAQ (reference sequence). The V end lost 4 bases, the J end lost 6 bases, and 9 bases lay between the germline ends. This CDR3 is built from 12 residues. The CDR3: CASSSARAEAFF. As DNA, the CDR3 is TGTGCCAGCAGCTCTGCGCGGGCTGAAGCTTTCTTT.

This chain connects TRBV19 to TRBJ2-5, with 7 nucleotides matching TRBD2. Germline V gene data show CDR1 as LNHDA and CDR2 as SQIVND (reference sequence). Germline trimming cut 3 bases from V and 10 bases from J; bases unmatched to any gene: 5. CDR3 size: 12 residues. CDR3 amino acids: CASSIGPGGQYF. DNA for the CDR3: TGTGCCAGTAGTATTGGGCCGGGGGGCCAGTACTTC.

This chain uses TRBV6-6 with TRBJ1-1; no definite D call. The germline gives CDR1 MNHNY, CDR2 SVGAGI (reference sequence). The V end lost 5 bases, the J end lost 7 bases, and 20 bases lay between the germline ends. This CDR3 is 15 amino acids long. The CDR3 nucleotides are TGTGCCAGCAGTACCCTTTTGTCAGGCGCCCTTGAAGCTTTCTTT. Its protein product is CASSTLLSGALEAFF.

For the CDR3, the DNA is TGTGCCACCAGCAGAGTACAGGGTACTGAAGCTTTCTTT. Translation: CATSRVQGTEAFF. This sequence joins TRBV15 and TRBJ1-1, with D possibly TRBD1 on 6 matching bases. The CDR3 runs 13 residues. Trimming pared 1 base from V and 5 bases from J, leaving 8 bases between. The germline gives CDR1 LNHNV, CDR2 YYDKDF (reference sequence).

This chain joins TRBV7-8 and TRBJ2-7; no clear D gene. This CDR3 has 14 amino acids. Germline CDR1 is SGHVS and CDR2 is FQNEAQ. The ends were cut back, 5 bases at V and 3 bases at J, with 14 bases in the middle. The CDR3 here is CASSPLPGNYEQYF. In DNA, the CDR3 is TGTGCCAGCAGCCCCCTACCAGGTAACTACGAGCAGTACTTC. Full variable domain (outside the CDR3, taken from reference TRBV7-8 and TRBJ2-7): GAGVSQSPRYKVAKRGQDVALRCDPISGHVSLFWYQQALGQGPEFLTYFQNEAQLDKSGLPSDRFFAERPEGSVSTLKIQRTQQEDSAVYLCASSPLPGNYEQYFGPGTRLTVT.

This clone was seen more than once but under ten times. The chain employs TRBV7-3 and TRBJ2-3; 12 bases are shared with TRBD2. The J segment lost 2 bases and the V segment lost 8 bases, leaving 5 bases of the junction unmatched. The CDR3 loop spans 15 amino acids. Germline V CDR1 and CDR2: SGHTA, FQGTGA. The CDR3 DNA is TGTGCCAGCGCCCTAGCGGGGGGGCCCACAGATACGCAGTATTTT. Protein: CASALAGGPTDTQYF.